The next 17 T cell receptor beta chains were all read from a single sample in a study of cytomegalovirus exposure and HLA in healthy donors. The PCR made use of 60 Vbeta and 13 Jbeta primers. The table came from immunoSEQ multiplex PCR; TCRdb's copy has only in-frame clones and leaves some out. The sample features about 160,000 clones, with around 1.2% in its top ten. Sequences were obtained from PBMCs. These receptor sequences come from an older woman in good health and CMV-seronegative.

The genes are TRBV11-2 and TRBJ1-1; possibly TRBD1 for D (5 bases). Trimming removed 4 bases at V and 1 base at J, with 13 bases between. This CDR3 region has 15 residues. Germline CDR1 is SGHAT and CDR2 is FQNNGV. The CDR3 DNA reads TGTGCCAGCAGCTACACAGGCCGGCCGAACACTGAAGCTTTCTTT. Residues: CASSYTGRPNTEAFF.

The J gene is TRBJ1-1, the V gene TRBV4-3, with TRBD1 as a possible D gene (6 bases). The CDR3 is made up of 17 amino acids. V lost 0 bases, J lost 0 bases, and 14 bases lay in between. The germline V gene has CDR1 LGHNA and CDR2 YSLEER. In nucleotides, the CDR3 is TGCGCCAGCAGCCAAGAAAAAGGGGCAGGGGTGAACACTGAAGCTTTCTTT. Encoded protein: CASSQEKGAGVNTEAFF.

This sequence joins TRBV7-8 and TRBJ2-7; 8 bases fit TRBD2. The CDR3 runs to 17 residues. Germline lookup yields CDR1 SGHVS and CDR2 FQNEAQ. V shed 1 base and J 1 base; nucleotides not matched to a gene: 9. In DNA, the CDR3 is TGTGCCAGCAGCTTAGAAATAGCGGGATACCTTTCCTACGAGCAGTACTTC. Its translation: CASSLEIAGYLSYEQYF.

CDR3 bases: TGTGCCAGCAGTTACGGCGGGAGCTCCTACAATGAGCAGTTCTTC. It translates to CASSYGGSSYNEQFF. V usage is TRBV6-5 and J usage is TRBJ2-1, with 7 nucleotides matching TRBD2. This CDR3 has 15 amino acids. The V gene end was trimmed by 2 bases and the J gene end by 0 bases; junction bases not matched to a gene: 1. The germline V gene has CDR1 MNHEY and CDR2 SVGAGI.

This chain connects TRBV6-1 to TRBJ1-1; no reliable D call. Germline CDR1 and CDR2: MNHNS and SASEGT. The germline V and J ends were trimmed by 8 bases and 2 bases, with 15 bases remaining between them. The CDR3 consists of 14 residues. This CDR3 is CASPAVLLNTEAFF. For the CDR3, the DNA is TGTGCCAGCCCCGCGGTCCTACTAAACACTGAAGCTTTCTTT.

The rearrangement joins TRBV4-2 to TRBJ2-4, with a weak D call TRBD1 (5 bases). The CDR3 loop spans 16 amino acids. CDR1 is LGHNA, CDR2 YNFKEQ, per germline. V lost 1 base and J 1 base, leaving 11 bases between the germline ends. As DNA, the CDR3 is TGTGCCAGCAGCCAAGTGGCAGGGTTGGCCAAAAACATTCAGTACTTC. Translation: CASSQVAGLAKNIQYF.

A remark on this clone: Other nucleotide sequences from this sample produce the same CDR3. Written as DNA, the CDR3 is TGTGCTAGTGGCTTTACCCCATTAGAACAGCCCCAGCATTTT. Translating gives CASGFTPLEQPQHF. The chain carries TRBV12-5 and TRBJ1-5; D not resolved. The germline gives CDR1 LGHNT, CDR2 FRNRAP. The CDR3 spans 14 residues. The ends were cut back, 6 bases at V and 7 bases at J, with 16 bases in the middle.

The chain is built from TRBV28 and TRBJ1-3, with 9 bases aligning to TRBD1. CDR3 length: 16 amino acids. V gave up 7 bases and J gave up 3 bases; unmatched junction bases: 10. Germline V lookup: CDR1 MDHEN, CDR2 SYDVKM. The CDR3 region is CASTPSQGAGGNTIYF. The CDR3 DNA sequence: TGTGCCAGCACTCCATCACAGGGGGCCGGTGGAAACACCATATATTTT.

The chain is built from TRBV9 and TRBJ2-3, with 9 positions matching TRBD2. This CDR3 contains 16 residues. Germline lookup yields CDR1 SGDLS and CDR2 YYNGEE. V was pared by 0 bases and J by 3 bases, with 5 bases of the junction left unmatched. CDR3 DNA: TGTGCCAGCAGCGTAGGGTGGACTAGCGCAACAGATACGCAGTATTTT. As protein: CASSVGWTSATDTQYF.

The chain joins TRBV9 to TRBJ2-3; tentative D call: TRBD2 (6 bases). The germline CDR1 and CDR2 sequences are SGDLS and YYNGEE. The CDR3 runs to 16 residues. The V end was cut by 0 bases, the J end by 0 bases, with 11 bases between. The CDR3, as DNA: TGTGCCAGCAGCGTAGTGGGGCGGGGTAGCACAGATACGCAGTATTTT. Its translation is CASSVVGRGSTDTQYF.

The chain is built from TRBV7-9 and TRBJ1-5; 8 bases are shared with TRBD1. Trimming at V came to 1 base and at J to 6 bases, leaving 5 bases not matched to a gene. Germline CDR1 SEHNR, CDR2 FQNEAQ (reference sequence). This CDR3 comprises 15 residues. As DNA, the CDR3 is TGTGCCAGCAGCTTAGAGACAGGGGCCGGTCAGCCCCAGCATTTT. Encoded protein: CASSLETGAGQPQHF. Supplemented by reference TRBV7-9 and TRBJ1-5, the full variable domain reads DTGVSQNPRHKITKRGQNVTFRCDPISEHNRLYWYRQTLGQGPEFLTYFQNEAQLEKSRLLSDRFSAERPKGSFSTLEIQRTEQGDSAMYLCASSLETGAGQPQHFGDGTRLSIL.

This chain's CDR3 is CASTQFGGLAYNEQFF. CDR3 nucleotide sequence: TGTGCCAGTACCCAATTCGGTGGACTAGCCTACAATGAGCAGTTCTTC. This chain connects TRBV19 to TRBJ2-1; TRBD2 matches at 7 bases. J gave up 2 bases and V 7 bases, and 11 bases lay outside the gene matches. The CDR3 covers 16 residues. Germline assignment: CDR1 LNHDA and CDR2 SQIVND (reference sequence).

Regarding this clone: The sample contains more than one DNA sequence encoding this CDR3. The chain has TRBV5-1 and TRBJ2-7; D is uncertain. This CDR3 is 12 amino acids long. CDR1 and CDR2 (germline): SGHRS, YFSETQ. The ends were cut back, 0 bases at V and 4 bases at J, with 5 bases in the middle. CDR3 amino acids: CASSLDGYEQYF. CDR3 in DNA: TGCGCCAGCAGCTTGGACGGTTACGAGCAGTACTTC.

V gene TRBV10-3 combines with J gene TRBJ1-1; 10 bases match TRBD1. V shed 6 bases and J 6 bases; nucleotides not matched to a gene: 10. The germline V gene has CDR1 ENHRY and CDR2 SYGVKD. This CDR3 comprises 15 residues. CDR3 region: CAIRSGTGDGAEAFF. DNA of the CDR3: TGTGCCATCAGATCCGGGACAGGGGATGGGGCTGAAGCTTTCTTT.

In regard to this clone: An end of the junction differs from the germline gene, which may be a read error. The chain recombines TRBV20-1 with TRBJ1-1; 10 bases agree with TRBD1. CDR3 length: 11 residues. Germline V gives CDR1 DFQATT, CDR2 SNEGSKA (reference sequence). The DNA for the CDR3 is TGCAGTGCTAGAGGGGACAGGGGAGTTCTCTTT. This codes for CSARGDRGVLF.

The chain employs TRBV11-2 and TRBJ2-3; no clear D gene. Trimming took 5 bases from V and 3 from J, leaving 9 bases between them. The CDR3 has 13 amino acids. Germline values: CDR1 SGHAT, CDR2 FQNNGV. The DNA of the CDR3 is TGTGCCAGCAGCGGGCCTTGGACAGATACGCAGTATTTT. Encoded protein: CASSGPWTDTQYF. The full variable domain, completed using reference TRBV11-2 and TRBJ2-3, is EAGVAQSPRYKIIEKRQSVAFWCNPISGHATLYWYQQILGQGPKLLIQFQNNGVVDDSQLPKDRFSAERLKGVDSTLKIQPAKLEDSAVYLCASSGPWTDTQYFGPGTRLTVL.

This rearrangement joins TRBV5-4 to TRBJ2-6; 7 bases map to TRBD1. The CDR3 runs 14 residues. V lost 4 bases, J lost 12 bases, and 10 bases stayed unmatched. Germline CDR1 reads SGHNT; CDR2 reads YYREEE (reference sequence). CDR3 region: CASSLNTGALVLTF. CDR3 in DNA: TGTGCCAGCAGCCTAAACACAGGGGCCCTCGTCCTGACTTTC.